This T cell receptor (beta chain) came from a study of blood T cell repertoires in COVID-19. One Seattle source followed patients from active infection through their disease course. The CDR3 has 14 residues. Germline CDR1 MRHNA, CDR2 SNTAGT. V shed 6 bases and J shed 3 bases, with 13 bases lying between them. Per the study methods: Researchers report that nucleated cell counts were estimated from reference gene primer amplification. Produced via immunoSEQ multiplex PCR; TCRdb's table is partial and in-frame only. From that table come the V and J calls and clone size; the DNA was used to work out D and trimming. The table has fewer than 450,000 clones, almost 90% seen once.

The chain employs TRBV6-4 and TRBJ2-3, with D possibly TRBD2 on 5 matching bases. This sequence originates from a woman aged 70-85 years with COVID-19, enrolled during active disease. The source material was peripheral blood. Here the CDR3 DNA reads TGTGCCAGCAGCCCCGGGAAGGCAACAGATACGCAGTATTTT. It specifies CASSPGKATDTQYF.